This is a list of T cell receptor beta chains from one sample in a study of response to subunit inactivated influenza vaccine. One entry per CDR3 protein results from TCRdb running MiXCR on the RT-PCR reads. Here the sample spans about 700,000 distinct CDR3 sequences, approximately 15% being singletons. The starting material was PBMCs from blood, obtained less than 15 days before vaccination. These receptors were obtained from a man aged 45-65 years who received an inactivated influenza vaccine. The conserved cysteine and the conserved F or W are not part of the CDR3 here. The size entry is marked missing in some rows and otherwise reads once, few, many or a size class.

CDR3: ASSPPRPVLVGYT
size: NA
J: TRBJ1-2
V: TRBV18

CDR3: ASDGNVAGNTIY
size: NA
J: TRBJ1-3
V: TRBV12-3/TRBV12-4

CDR3: SAENWRLSTYNEQF
size: few
J: TRBJ2-1
V: TRBV20-1

CDR3: ASSFGGGATYEQY
size: few
J: TRBJ2-7
V: TRBV5-1

CDR3: ASSFSGQGNEKLF
size: few
J: TRBJ1-4
V: TRBV7-9

CDR3: SALDSGQSDTQY
size: few
J: TRBJ2-3
V: TRBV20-1

CDR3: SARVLGQGSDEQY
size: many
J: TRBJ2-7
V: TRBV20-1

CDR3: ASSLTGTDQETQY
size: NA
J: TRBJ2-5
V: TRBV28

CDR3: ASSLGPTELWGYT
size: NA
J: TRBJ1-2
V: TRBV7-9

CDR3: ASSSYITGGLNTDTQY
size: NA
J: TRBJ2-3
V: TRBV18

CDR3: ASSSLSGKGTDTQY
size: NA
J: TRBJ2-3
V: TRBV7-9

CDR3: ASTTDSNQPQH
size: NA
J: TRBJ1-5
V: TRBV2

CDR3: ASSPGDVGDFAEAF
size: few
J: TRBJ1-1
V: TRBV4-2

CDR3: ASSPSQASGSYEQY
size: NA
J: TRBJ2-7
V: TRBV18

CDR3: ASSVWAGISETQY
size: NA
J: TRBJ2-5
V: TRBV2

CDR3: SASAATGGFQTQY
size: few
J: TRBJ2-5
V: TRBV20-1

CDR3: SALVRTGMEGYT
size: NA
J: TRBJ1-2
V: TRBV20-1

CDR3: ASSQARGGEF
size: few
J: TRBJ2-1
V: TRBV3-1

CDR3: ASSPGTSGDDEQF
size: NA
J: TRBJ2-1
V: TRBV11-2

CDR3: ASSQDSGLAYEQY
size: NA
J: TRBJ2-7
V: TRBV4-3

CDR3: ASSLDGRTGEQY
size: NA
J: TRBJ2-7
V: TRBV7-2

CDR3: ASSLAPLSGRGSTDTQY
size: NA
J: TRBJ2-3
V: TRBV7-2

CDR3: ASSPLPGTSGIYNEQF
size: NA
J: TRBJ2-1
V: TRBV7-3

CDR3: ATSTGHYLGGLAGGSSYNEQF
size: few
J: TRBJ2-1
V: TRBV24-1

CDR3: ASSFGAEGGEQY
size: NA
J: TRBJ2-7
V: TRBV7-8

CDR3: ASSKRDRYYGYT
size: NA
J: TRBJ1-2
V: TRBV28

CDR3: ASSWTSGRRDNEQF
size: NA
J: TRBJ2-1
V: TRBV6-2/TRBV6-3

CDR3: ASGGTGGGYNEQF
size: NA
J: TRBJ2-1
V: TRBV12-3/TRBV12-4

CDR3: ASSQPGQDYEQY
size: NA
J: TRBJ2-7
V: TRBV3-1

CDR3: ASSSGTDKAF
size: few
J: TRBJ1-1
V: TRBV12-3/TRBV12-4

CDR3: ASSQSGTSGGVSYEQF
size: NA
J: TRBJ2-1
V: TRBV3-1

CDR3: ASSQDPPPAGANVLT
size: few
J: TRBJ2-6
V: TRBV4-3

CDR3: AWSITGATGELF
size: NA
J: TRBJ2-2
V: TRBV30

CDR3: ASEAGDNSPLH
size: NA
J: TRBJ1-6
V: TRBV6-1

CDR3: ASSLGGWDTDTQY
size: NA
J: TRBJ2-3
V: TRBV5-4